The 8 T cell receptor beta chains listed next were all sequenced from one sample in a study of blood T cells in healthy people across ages. For the second PCR, which ran for roughly 7 to 11 cycles, a sample-barcoded 5' primer and a J-beta primer mix were used. One entry per CDR3 protein, called by TCRdb with MiXCR from the 5' RACE reads. The sample holds 600,000 to 850,000 distinct CDR3 sequences, about 25% seen once. The same data also contributed to another study, on T cells of mothers and their children.

The sample taken for sequencing was blood. The receptors derive from a boy between 10 and 17 years old in good health.

This clonotype appeared a few times. This chain joins TRBV18 and TRBJ1-1; TRBD1 agrees at 8 bases. The CDR3 covers 15 residues. Per germline, CDR1 KGHSH and CDR2 LQKENI. The ends lost 3 bases at V and 3 bases at J; junction bases unmatched: 6. The CDR3 spells CASSPRQGMDTEAFF. DNA of the CDR3: TGTGCCAGCTCACCGAGACAGGGGATGGACACTGAAGCTTTCTTT.

Remarks on this clonotype: Given the absence of the conserved phenylalanine or tryptophan at the CDR3 end, a read error is likely. The V gene is TRBV25-1, the J gene TRBJ2-5; 14 bases line up with TRBD2. The CDR3 is 16 amino acids. V dropped 4 bases and J dropped 4; count of bases not matched to a gene: 5. The germline V gene encodes CDR1 MGHDK and CDR2 SYGVNS. DNA of the CDR3: TGTGCCAGCAGTGCGACTAGCGGGGGGGTCCGAGAGACCCAGTACGTC. Its protein is CASSATSGGVRETQYV.

This chain uses TRBV23-1 with TRBJ2-1; D is unresolved. TRBV23-1 counts as an open reading frame of uncertain function. Trimming took 6 bases from V and 9 from J, leaving 3 bases between them. The CDR3 consists of 9 residues. CDR3 nucleotides: TGCGCCAGCAGGCCTGAGCAGTTCTTC. It yields the protein CASRPEQFF.

This chain links TRBV10-3 with TRBJ1-4, with TRBD1 matching over 10 bases. The V segment lost 5 bases and the J segment 8 bases; nucleotides outside the gene matches: 5. This CDR3 has 14 residues. Per the germline V gene, CDR1 is ENHRY and CDR2 is SYGVKD. CDR3: CAISWDRGSEKLFF. The CDR3 nucleotides read TGTGCCATCAGTTGGGACAGGGGATCGGAAAAACTGTTTTTT.

This chain links TRBV28 with TRBJ2-5; D unresolved. This CDR3 spans 12 amino acids. The germline gives CDR1 MDHEN, CDR2 SYDVKM. The germline V and J ends were trimmed by 7 bases and 3 bases, with 9 bases remaining between them. CDR3 in amino acids: CASNGPEETQYF. CDR3 sequence (DNA): TGTGCCAGCAATGGGCCAGAAGAGACCCAGTACTTC. The whole variable domain, filled in from reference TRBV28 and TRBJ2-5, reads DVKVTQSSRYLVKRTGEKVFLECVQDMDHENMFWYRQDPGLGLRLIYFSYDVKMKEKGDIPEGYSVSREKKERFSLILESASTNQTSMYLCASNGPEETQYFGPGTRLLVL.

A few counts support this clonotype. The gene calls are TRBV9 and TRBJ2-1, with D possibly being TRBD1 or TRBD2 (5 bases each). The germline V and J ends were trimmed by 2 bases and 10 bases, with 13 bases remaining between them. Germline V gene sequence: CDR1 SGDLS, CDR2 YYNGEE. The CDR3 loop spans 13 amino acids. In DNA form, the CDR3 reads TGTGCCAGCAGCGTGGGGACCCCAGGAGAGCAGTTCTTC. This encodes CASSVGTPGEQFF. The full variable domain, in which reference TRBV9 and TRBJ2-1 provide the parts outside the CDR3, is DSGVTQTPKHLITATGQRVTLRCSPRSGDLSVYWYQQSLDQGLQFLIQYYNGEERAKGNILERFSAQQFPDLHSELNLSSLELGDSALYFCASSVGTPGEQFFGPGTRLTVL.

The chain joins TRBV7-6 to TRBJ2-3; 9 positions agree with TRBD2. With V trimmed by 1 base and J by 1 base, 6 bases remained unmatched. The V gene's germline CDR1 is SGHVS and CDR2 FNYEAQ. This CDR3 has 17 amino acids. CDR3 nucleotides: TGTGCCAGCAGCTTAGGACGAGCGGGGGGAGGCACAGATACGCAGTATTTT. Encoded protein: CASSLGRAGGGTDTQYF.

This clonotype occurred a few times. The CDR3 protein is CASSPRDRSNEKLFF. The CDR3 DNA follows: TGTGCCAGCTCACCACGGGACAGGAGTAATGAAAAACTGTTTTTT. The chain couples TRBV18 to TRBJ1-4; 8 bases align to TRBD1. The ends lost 1 base at V and 4 bases at J; junction bases unmatched: 2. The CDR3 is made up of 15 amino acids. Looked up from germline, CDR1 is KGHSH and CDR2 is LQKENI.